This paragraph covers one T cell receptor beta chain sequence. Time point meaning: newly diagnosed, previously untreated cHL patient sample. This entry comes from a study of PD-1 blockade in classical Hodgkin lymphoma. Clones were read by immunoSEQ multiplex PCR, and TCRdb kept only the in-frame ones, dropping some. The sample carries some 70,000 clones, about 94% recorded once. The V and J ends lost 8 bases and 6 bases, in that order; junction bases with no gene match: 5. The CDR3 consists of 12 residues. Germline loops: CDR1 MNHEY, CDR2 SVGAGI. The chain combines TRBV6-5 with TRBJ1-1, with TRBD1 matching 8 bases. The sample consisted of peripheral blood mononuclear cells (PBMCs). This sequence was found in a human donor with classical Hodgkin lymphoma. The CDR3 spells CASGQGAAEAFF. DNA for the CDR3: TGTGCCAGCGGCCAGGGGGCGGCTGAAGCTTTCTTT.